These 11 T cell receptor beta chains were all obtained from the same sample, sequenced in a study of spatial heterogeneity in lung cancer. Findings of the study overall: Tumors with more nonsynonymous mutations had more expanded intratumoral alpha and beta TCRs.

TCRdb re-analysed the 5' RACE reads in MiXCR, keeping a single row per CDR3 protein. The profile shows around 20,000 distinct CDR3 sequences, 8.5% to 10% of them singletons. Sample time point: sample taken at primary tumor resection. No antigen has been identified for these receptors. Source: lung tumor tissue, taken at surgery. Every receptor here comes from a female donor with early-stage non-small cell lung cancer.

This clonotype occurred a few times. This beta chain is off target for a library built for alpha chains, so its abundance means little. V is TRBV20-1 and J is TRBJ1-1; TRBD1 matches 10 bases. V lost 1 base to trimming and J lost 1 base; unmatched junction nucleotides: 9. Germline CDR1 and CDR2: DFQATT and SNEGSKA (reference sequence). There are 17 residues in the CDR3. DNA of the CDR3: TGCAGTGCTAGAGGCGACAGGGGGCGAGGGGCGAACACTGAAGCTTTCTTT. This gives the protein CSARGDRGRGANTEAFF.

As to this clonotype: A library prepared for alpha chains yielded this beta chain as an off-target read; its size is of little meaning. The CDR3 loop reads CSARSRERYTEAFF. For the CDR3, the DNA is TGCAGTGCTAGGTCCAGGGAAAGGTACACTGAAGCTTTCTTT. V and J are TRBV20-1 and TRBJ1-1; TRBD1 is a possible D gene (5 bases). Trimming removed 3 bases at V and 3 bases at J, with 14 bases between. This CDR3 comprises 14 residues. CDR1 is DFQATT and CDR2 is SNEGSKA in the germline V gene (reference sequence).

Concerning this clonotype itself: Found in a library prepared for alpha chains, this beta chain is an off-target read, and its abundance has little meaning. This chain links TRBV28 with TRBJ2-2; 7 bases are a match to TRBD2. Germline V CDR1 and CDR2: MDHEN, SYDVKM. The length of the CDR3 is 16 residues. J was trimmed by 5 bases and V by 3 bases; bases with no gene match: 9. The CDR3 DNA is TGTGCCAGCAGTTTGAGCATAGGCGGGAGTACCGGGGAGCTGTTTTTT. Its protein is CASSLSIGGSTGELFF.

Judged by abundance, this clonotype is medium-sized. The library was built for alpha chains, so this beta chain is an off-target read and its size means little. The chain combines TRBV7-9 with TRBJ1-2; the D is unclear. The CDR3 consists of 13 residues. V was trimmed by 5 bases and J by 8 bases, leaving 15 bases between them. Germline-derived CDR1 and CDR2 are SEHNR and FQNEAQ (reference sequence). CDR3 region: CASSEQVGSGYTF. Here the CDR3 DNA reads TGTGCCAGCAGCGAGCAGGTGGGCTCAGGCTACACCTTC.

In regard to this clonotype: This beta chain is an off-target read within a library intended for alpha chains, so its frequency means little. The CDR3 nucleotides read TGCAGCTCCGAGGGCCCCATGGAGGGCAATCAGCCCCAGCATTTT. It encodes CSSEGPMEGNQPQHF. This chain joins TRBV29-1 and TRBJ1-5; D is unclear. Germline CDR1 reads SQVTM; CDR2 reads ANQGSEA. This CDR3 is built from 15 residues. Trimming removed 8 bases at V and 2 bases at J, with 19 bases between.

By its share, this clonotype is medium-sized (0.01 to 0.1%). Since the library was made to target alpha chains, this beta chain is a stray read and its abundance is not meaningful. The CDR3 loop reads CASSATGRRETQYF. The CDR3 bases are TGTGCCAGCAGCGCGACAGGCCGAAGGGAGACCCAGTACTTC. The V gene is TRBV3-1, the J gene TRBJ2-5; tentative D call: TRBD1 (6 bases). Per the germline V gene, CDR1 is LGHDT and CDR2 is YNNKEL (reference sequence). The CDR3 totals 14 residues. V dropped 5 bases and J dropped 5 bases, with 15 bases sitting between them.

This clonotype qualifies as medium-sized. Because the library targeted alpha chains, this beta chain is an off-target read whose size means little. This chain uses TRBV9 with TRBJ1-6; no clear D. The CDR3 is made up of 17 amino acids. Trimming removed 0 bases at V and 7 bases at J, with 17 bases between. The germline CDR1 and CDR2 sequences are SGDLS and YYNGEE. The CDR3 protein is CASSVEAGPKPNSPLHF. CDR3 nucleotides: TGTGCCAGCAGCGTAGAGGCGGGCCCGAAACCAAATTCACCCCTCCACTTT.

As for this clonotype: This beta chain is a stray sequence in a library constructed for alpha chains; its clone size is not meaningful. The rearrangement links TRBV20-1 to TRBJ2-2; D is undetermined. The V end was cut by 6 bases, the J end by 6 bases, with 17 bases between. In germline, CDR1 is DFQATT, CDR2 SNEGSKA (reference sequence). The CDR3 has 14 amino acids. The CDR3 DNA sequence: TGCAGTGCCATCCGAGACTCCTTTGCCGGGGAGCTGTTTTTT. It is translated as CSAIRDSFAGELFF.

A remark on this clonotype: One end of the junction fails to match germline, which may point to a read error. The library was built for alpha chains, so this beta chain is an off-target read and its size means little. CDR3 protein: CVSWGQPNYGYAF. The CDR3, as DNA: TGTGTCAGCTGGGGGCAGCCCAACTATGGCTACGCCTTC. V is TRBV6-2 or TRBV6-3 and J is TRBJ1-2, with a possible D match to TRBD1 (6 bases). The germline gives CDR1 MNHEY, CDR2 SVGEGT. The CDR3 consists of 13 residues.

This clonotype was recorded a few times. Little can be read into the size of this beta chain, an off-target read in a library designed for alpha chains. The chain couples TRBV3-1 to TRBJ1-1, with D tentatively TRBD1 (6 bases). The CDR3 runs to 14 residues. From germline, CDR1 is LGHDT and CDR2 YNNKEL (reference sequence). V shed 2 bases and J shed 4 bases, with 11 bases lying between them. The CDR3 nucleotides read TGTGCCAGCAGCCAAATACCGACAGGCACTGAAGCTTTCTTT. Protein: CASSQIPTGTEAFF.

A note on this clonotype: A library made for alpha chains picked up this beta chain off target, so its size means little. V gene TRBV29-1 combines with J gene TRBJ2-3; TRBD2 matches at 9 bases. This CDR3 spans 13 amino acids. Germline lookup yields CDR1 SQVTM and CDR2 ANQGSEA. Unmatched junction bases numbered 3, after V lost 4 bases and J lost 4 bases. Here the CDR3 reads CSVGAGGADTQYF. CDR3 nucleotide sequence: TGCAGCGTTGGAGCGGGGGGTGCAGATACGCAGTATTTT.